These 23 T cell receptor beta chains were sequenced from one sample in a study of blood T cell repertoires in COVID-19. The method was immunoSEQ multiplex PCR; TCRdb's version includes in-frame clones alone and lacks a portion of them. The top ten hold approximately 0.79% of the sample, which has 95,000 to 150,000 clones, 65% to 80% seen once. The sequenced sample was peripheral blood. These receptors all stem from a human donor with acute or convalescent COVID-19. The donor label of this sample is uncertain.

CDR3 sequence reads: CAWRTGTQYTGELFF. In DNA form, the CDR3 reads TGTGCCTGGAGAACCGGGACACAATACACCGGGGAGCTGTTTTTT. V usage is TRBV30 and J usage is TRBJ2-2; TRBD1 might be the D (6 bases). The germline V gene encodes CDR1 GTSNPN and CDR2 SVGIG (reference sequence). The CDR3 has 15 amino acids. Deletions cut 3 bases from V and 3 bases from J, with 14 bases between.

The J gene is TRBJ1-1, the V gene TRBV6-4; a possible D gene is TRBD1 (6 bases). V gave up 2 bases and J gave up 6 bases, with 22 bases separating them. CDR1 is MRHNA and CDR2 is SNTAGT in the germline V gene. The CDR3 consists of 17 residues. CDR3 sequence reads: CASSDRFLQGPPAEAFF. For the CDR3, the DNA is TGTGCCAGCAGTGACCGCTTCCTACAGGGTCCCCCAGCTGAAGCTTTCTTT.

This clone was observed once. The chain has TRBV3-1 (or the pseudogene TRBV3-2) and TRBJ1-6, with TRBD1 matching 9 bases. The CDR3 runs 16 residues. V shed 1 base, J shed 9 bases, and the junction held 7 bases outside the gene matches. Germline values: CDR1 LGHDT, CDR2 YNNKEL (reference sequence). CDR3 residues: CASSQGVGTGSSPLHF. CDR3 sequence (DNA): TGTGCCAGCAGCCAAGGTGTGGGGACAGGGAGTTCACCCCTCCACTTT.

V usage is TRBV6-1 and J usage is TRBJ1-3, with D unresolved. CDR3 length: 15 residues. Trimming cost V 3 bases and J 0 bases, with 9 bases left between them. Germline V gene lookup returns CDR1 MNHNS and CDR2 SASEGT. The CDR3 reads CASSDLTASGNTIYF. As DNA, the CDR3 is TGTGCCAGCAGTGACCTCACAGCCTCTGGAAACACCATATATTTT.

This rearrangement joins TRBV18 to TRBJ2-2; 7 nucleotides agree with TRBD1. CDR1 KGHSH and CDR2 LQKENI come from the germline V gene. The trim removed 4 bases at V and 8 bases at J, leaving 4 bases unmatched. This CDR3 spans 13 amino acids. CDR3 sequence: CASSRDSLGELFF. In DNA form, the CDR3 reads TGTGCCAGCTCACGGGACAGCTTAGGGGAGCTGTTTTTT.

The V and J genes are TRBV4-2 and TRBJ2-7; TRBD1 matches 8 bases. Losses at the gene ends were 2 bases for V and 6 bases for J; bases not matched to a gene: 3. The CDR3 extends over 13 amino acids. In germline, CDR1 is LGHNA, CDR2 YNFKEQ. CDR3 in amino acids: CASSQLTGGEQYF. CDR3 sequence (DNA): TGTGCCAGCAGCCAATTAACAGGGGGCGAGCAGTACTTC.

The CDR3 here is CAWSGGRQGGEKLFF. Here the CDR3 DNA reads TGTGCCTGGAGTGGGGGTCGGCAGGGTGGAGAAAAACTGTTTTTT. The rearrangement links TRBV30 to TRBJ1-4; the D gene is possibly TRBD1 (5 bases). Looked up from germline, CDR1 is GTSNPN and CDR2 is SVGIG (reference sequence). V shed 1 base and J shed 8 bases, with 17 bases lying between them. CDR3 size: 15 residues.

The rearrangement links TRBV30 to TRBJ1-6; no definite D call. The germline gives CDR1 GTSNPN, CDR2 SVGIG (reference sequence). Trimming removed 0 bases at V and 0 bases at J, with 6 bases between. The CDR3 loop spans 15 amino acids. In DNA, the CDR3 is TGTGCCTGGAGTGTCGGGAGCTCCTATAATTCACCCCTCCACTTT. Amino acids: CAWSVGSSYNSPLHF.

The rearrangement links TRBV6-6 to TRBJ1-1, with a possible D match to TRBD1 (6 bases). Trimming pared 6 bases from V and 1 base from J, leaving 12 bases between. This CDR3 is built from 14 residues. CDR1 and CDR2 (germline): MNHNY, SVGAGI (reference sequence). The CDR3 DNA follows: TGTGCCAGCAGGGCAGGGGAGGGGAACACTGAAGCTTTCTTT. Amino acids: CASRAGEGNTEAFF.

The chain has TRBV15 and TRBJ1-6; D gene unclear. Germline V gives CDR1 LNHNV, CDR2 YYDKDF (reference sequence). Trimming removed 5 bases at V and 4 bases at J, with 9 bases between. The CDR3 loop spans 14 amino acids. The DNA for the CDR3 is TGTGCCACCAGCGAACAGAAATATAATTCACCCCTCCACTTT. It encodes CATSEQKYNSPLHF.

This chain uses TRBV7-9 with TRBJ2-7, with 7 positions matching TRBD1. The ends lost 8 bases at V and 5 bases at J; junction bases unmatched: 3. Germline V gene lookup returns CDR1 SEHNR and CDR2 FQNEAQ (reference sequence). The CDR3 sequence is 11 residues long. CDR3 sequence: CASGQGDEQYF. DNA for the CDR3: TGTGCCAGCGGGCAGGGGGACGAGCAGTACTTC.

The chain carries TRBV24-1 and TRBJ1-5; D uncertain. CDR3 length: 14 residues. The ends were cut back, 3 bases at V and 8 bases at J, with 13 bases in the middle. Germline CDR1 reads KGHDR; CDR2 reads SFDVKD. CDR3 coding DNA: TGTGCCACCAGTGATCCCCGTTTCGCGGAGCCCCAGCATTTT. It translates to CATSDPRFAEPQHF.

The V and J genes are TRBV5-1 and TRBJ2-1, with TRBD2 matching 9 bases. Germline V lookup: CDR1 SGHRS, CDR2 YFSETQ. The CDR3 covers 15 residues. The V gene end was trimmed by 6 bases and the J gene end by 8 bases; junction bases not matched to a gene: 12. Here the CDR3 reads CASNPGTSTYDEQFF. The CDR3 nucleotides are TGCGCCAGCAACCCCGGGACTAGCACGTACGATGAGCAGTTCTTC.

Many counts were recorded for this clone. The rearrangement joins TRBV19 to TRBJ1-2; TRBD1 agrees at 9 bases. The CDR3 extends over 17 amino acids. V lost 2 bases and J lost 7; bases outside the gene matches: 14. The germline V gene has CDR1 LNHDA and CDR2 SQIVND (reference sequence). This CDR3 is CASSITPSTGGKRGYTF. The CDR3 nucleotides are TGTGCCAGTAGTATAACCCCCTCGACAGGGGGGAAGCGTGGCTACACCTTC.

This sequence joins TRBV6-6 and TRBJ1-2; D not certain. Germline CDR1 MNHNY, CDR2 SVGAGI (reference sequence). V was pared by 0 bases and J by 0 bases, with 5 bases between. The CDR3 spans 14 residues. The CDR3 loop is CASSYSGANYGYTF. CDR3 coding DNA: TGTGCCAGCAGTTACTCTGGAGCTAACTATGGCTACACCTTC.

Regarding this clone: Other DNA sequences within the sample encode an identical CDR3. This rearrangement joins TRBV20-1 to TRBJ1-2, with D maybe TRBD1 (6 bases). Per the germline V gene, CDR1 is DFQATT and CDR2 is SNEGSKA (reference sequence). The length of the CDR3 is 11 residues. Trimming shortened V by 3 bases and J by 4 bases, and 6 bases separated the two germline ends. CDR3 sequence (DNA): TGCAGTGCTAGGACAGGCTATGGCTACACCTTC. This codes for CSARTGYGYTF.

The chain employs TRBV5-1 and TRBJ2-6, with TRBD2 identical over 7 bases. V dropped 4 bases and J dropped 2; count of bases not matched to a gene: 6. CDR1 and CDR2 from the germline V gene are SGHRS and YFSETQ. This CDR3 has 16 residues. DNA of the CDR3: TGCGCCAGCAGCCAAAGGGGAGGGCCTGGGGCCAACGTCCTGACTTTC. Translated, it gives CASSQRGGPGANVLTF.

The chain has TRBV7-2 and TRBJ2-1; TRBD1 matches at 9 bases. CDR3 length: 15 residues. The germline gives CDR1 SGHTA, CDR2 FQGNSA. V dropped 4 bases and J dropped 2; count of bases not matched to a gene: 3. The CDR3 loop is CASSYRGLPYNEQFF. The CDR3 coding sequence is TGTGCCAGCAGCTACAGGGGGCTTCCCTACAATGAGCAGTTCTTC.

The genes are TRBV12-3 or TRBV12-4 and TRBJ1-5; TRBD1 matches 8 bases. V gave up 5 bases and J gave up 6 bases; unmatched junction bases: 3. This CDR3 is built from 13 residues. CDR3 sequence (DNA): TGTGCCAGCAGTCACAGGGGGGTTCAGCCCCAGCATTTT. Protein sequence: CASSHRGVQPQHF.

The chain joins TRBV7-9 to TRBJ1-1; 9 nucleotides match TRBD1. Trimming cost V 2 bases and J 0 bases; bases outside gene matches: 1. This CDR3 region has 15 residues. CDR1 is SEHNR, CDR2 FQNEAQ, per germline (reference sequence). The CDR3 region is CASSLYRGLNTEAFF. The CDR3 DNA sequence: TGTGCCAGCAGCTTATACAGGGGGCTGAACACTGAAGCTTTCTTT.

The V and J genes are TRBV18 and TRBJ2-3, with 11 bases identical to TRBD2. Germline V gene sequence: CDR1 KGHSH, CDR2 LQKENI. There are 15 residues in the CDR3. V dropped 4 bases and J dropped 5; count of bases not matched to a gene: 5. The CDR3 DNA reads TGTGCCAGCTCACATAGCGGGGGGGCCGGAGATACGCAGTATTTT. Encoded protein: CASSHSGGAGDTQYF.

V and J are TRBV3-1 (or the pseudogene TRBV3-2) and TRBJ2-2, with TRBD2 identical over 12 bases. Germline trimming cut 6 bases from V and 0 bases from J; bases unmatched to any gene: 17. CDR1 and CDR2 (germline): LGHDT, YNNKEL (reference sequence). The CDR3 extends over 21 amino acids. In nucleotides, the CDR3 is TGTGCCAGCAGTCGACGCCTACTTAGGACTAGCGGGGAACCGAACACCGGGGAGCTGTTTTTT. It yields the protein CASSRRLLRTSGEPNTGELFF.

The table lists this clone with a few counts. The chain is built from TRBV6-6 and TRBJ1-2; no clear D. The CDR3 has 15 residues. From germline, CDR1 is MNHNY and CDR2 SVGAGI (reference sequence). Deletions cut 5 bases from V and 6 bases from J, with 19 bases between. For the CDR3, the DNA is TGTGCCAGCAGTCCTCGGTCGTCCATGGGCCATGGCTACACCTTC. Amino acids: CASSPRSSMGHGYTF.